This TCR beta chain appears in the sequencing data of a study of blood T cell repertoires in COVID-19. Between the trimmed V and J ends, which lost 6 bases and 9 bases, there was a span of 12 bases. This CDR3 region has 12 residues. CDR1 SGHVS and CDR2 FQNEAQ come from the germline V gene. Repertoires were generated with immunoSEQ multiplex PCR, while TCRdb's copy carries only in-frame clones and drops some. The profile shows about 61,000 clones, roughly three quarters of them singletons. The V gene is TRBV7-8, the J gene TRBJ2-1, with a possible D match to TRBD2 (6 bases). This clonotype was sampled from a woman aged 70 to 79 with acute or convalescent COVID-19. The specimen was peripheral blood. The DNA of the CDR3 is TGTGCCAGCAGGCCTCAGGGAGGTGAGCAGTTCTTC. The encoded protein is CASRPQGGEQFF.